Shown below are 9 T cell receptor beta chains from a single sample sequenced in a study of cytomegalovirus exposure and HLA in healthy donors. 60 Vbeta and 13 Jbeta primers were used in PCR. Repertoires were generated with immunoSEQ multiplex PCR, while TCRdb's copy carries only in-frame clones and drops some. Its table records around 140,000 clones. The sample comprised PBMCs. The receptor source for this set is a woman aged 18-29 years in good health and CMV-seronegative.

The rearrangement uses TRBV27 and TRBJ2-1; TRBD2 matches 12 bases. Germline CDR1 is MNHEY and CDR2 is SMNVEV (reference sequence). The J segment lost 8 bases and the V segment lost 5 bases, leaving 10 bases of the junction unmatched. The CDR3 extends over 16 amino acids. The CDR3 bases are TGTGCCAGCAGTGCTTTGACTAGCGGGAGTGGGGATGAGCAGTTCTTC. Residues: CASSALTSGSGDEQFF.

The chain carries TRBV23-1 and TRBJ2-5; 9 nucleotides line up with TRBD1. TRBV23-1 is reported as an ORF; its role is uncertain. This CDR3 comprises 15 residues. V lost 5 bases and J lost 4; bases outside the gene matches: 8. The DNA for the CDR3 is TGCGCCAGCAGTTCACGGACAGGGGCCGGAGAGACCCAGTACTTC. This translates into CASSSRTGAGETQYF.

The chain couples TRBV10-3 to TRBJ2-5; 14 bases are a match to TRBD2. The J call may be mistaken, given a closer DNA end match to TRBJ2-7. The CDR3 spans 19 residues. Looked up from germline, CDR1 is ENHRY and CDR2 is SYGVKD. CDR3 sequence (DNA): TGTGCCATCAGTGCTAGGGGACTAGCGGGAGTCGGCCTCGACTACGAGCAGTACTTC. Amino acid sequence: CAISARGLAGVGLDYEQYF.

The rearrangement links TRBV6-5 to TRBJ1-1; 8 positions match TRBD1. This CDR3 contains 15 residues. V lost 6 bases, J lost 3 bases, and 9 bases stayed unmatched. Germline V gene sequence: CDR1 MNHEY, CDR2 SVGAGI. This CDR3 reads CASSPAAGGHTEAFF. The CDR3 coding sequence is TGTGCCAGCAGCCCAGCGGCAGGGGGCCACACTGAAGCTTTCTTT.

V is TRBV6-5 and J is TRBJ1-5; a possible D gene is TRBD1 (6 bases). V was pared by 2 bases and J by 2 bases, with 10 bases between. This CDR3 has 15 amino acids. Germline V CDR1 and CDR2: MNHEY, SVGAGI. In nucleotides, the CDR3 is TGTGCCAGCAGTTACCCAGGGGTGGGCAATCAGCCCCAGCATTTT. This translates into CASSYPGVGNQPQHF.

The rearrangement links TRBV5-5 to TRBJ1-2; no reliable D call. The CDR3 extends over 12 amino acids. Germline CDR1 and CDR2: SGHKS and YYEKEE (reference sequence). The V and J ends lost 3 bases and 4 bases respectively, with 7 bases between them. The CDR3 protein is CASSWEIYGYTF. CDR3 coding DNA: TGTGCCAGCAGCTGGGAGATCTATGGCTACACCTTC.

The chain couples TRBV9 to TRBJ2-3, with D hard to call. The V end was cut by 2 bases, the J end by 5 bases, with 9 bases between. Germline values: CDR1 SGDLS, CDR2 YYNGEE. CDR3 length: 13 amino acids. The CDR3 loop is CASSVSVGDTQYF. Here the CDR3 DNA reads TGTGCCAGCAGCGTCAGCGTCGGAGATACGCAGTATTTT.

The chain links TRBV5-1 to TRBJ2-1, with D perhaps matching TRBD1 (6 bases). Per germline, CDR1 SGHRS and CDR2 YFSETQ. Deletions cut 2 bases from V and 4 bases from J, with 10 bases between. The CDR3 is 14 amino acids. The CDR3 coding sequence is TGCGCCAGCAGCTTCCCAGGGGAATACAATGAGCAGTTCTTC. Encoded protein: CASSFPGEYNEQFF.

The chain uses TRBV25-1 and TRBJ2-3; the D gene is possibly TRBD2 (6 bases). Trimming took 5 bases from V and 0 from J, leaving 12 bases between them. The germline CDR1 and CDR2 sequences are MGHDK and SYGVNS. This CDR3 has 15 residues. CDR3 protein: CASSRGGTSTDTQYF. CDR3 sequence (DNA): TGTGCCAGCAGTAGGGGAGGAACTAGCACAGATACGCAGTATTTT.